Listed below are T cell receptor beta chains from one sample, sequenced in a study of T-cell reconstitution after alpha-beta-depleted transplantation in children. TCRdb re-called the PCR reads through MiXCR, storing one row per CDR3 protein. The repertoire includes about 400,000 distinct CDR3 sequences, over 20% of them detected once, and 3.8% sits in the top ten. Sequencing was performed on PBMCs from the stem cell graft donor, taken from the stem cell graft. The receptors were gathered from a human donor who donated a stem cell graft to a child with acute myeloid leukemia. Both conserved end residues are part of each CDR3. The D gene is left open where the match is weak. Rows give clone size only sometimes, using once, few, many, or a class for an expanded clone.

V	J	size	D	CDR3
TRBV7-9	TRBJ2-7	.	TRBD1	CATNKGDSVLPYEQYF
TRBV28	TRBJ1-5	few	.	CASSRPGHHTNQPQHF
TRBV5-1	TRBJ2-3	few	.	CASSLSGTADTQYF
TRBV24-1	TRBJ2-1	.	TRBD1	CATSSGQGIYNEQFF
TRBV11-2	TRBJ1-6	.	.	CASSLEGMRNSPFHF
TRBV29-1	TRBJ1-1	.	.	CSVGETWGTEAFF
TRBV12-3/TRBV12-4	TRBJ2-5	few	TRBD2	CASSPPLAGVKETQYF
TRBV20-1	TRBJ2-3	.	TRBD2	CSARDQLAGYTDTQYF
TRBV21-1	TRBJ1-2	.	.	CASSTRQASGYTF
TRBV11-2	TRBJ2-1	.	.	CASSLRTVAFYNEQFF
TRBV24-1	TRBJ2-1	many	.	CATSDLPNRANEQFF
TRBV24-1	TRBJ2-1	many	.	CATSDSMGAISYNEQFF
TRBV7-3	TRBJ2-1	few	.	CASSRTYPDNEQFF
TRBV15	TRBJ2-2	few	.	CATSRATTSNTGELFF
TRBV24-1	TRBJ2-6	.	.	CATSDSGGSGANVLTF
TRBV15	TRBJ2-7	.	.	CATSREARPGDEQYF
TRBV10-2	TRBJ1-1	.	.	CASSEYTATNTEAFF
TRBV2	TRBJ1-6	few	.	CASSELKGTSPLHF
TRBV4-2	TRBJ1-1	.	.	CASSPYTQGVVGEAFF
TRBV6-2/TRBV6-3	TRBJ2-1	.	.	CASSYRGNNEQFF
TRBV20-1	TRBJ1-3	.	.	CSARDIQGLFGGNTIYF
TRBV25-1	TRBJ2-1	many	.	CASKGNEQFF
TRBV4-3	TRBJ2-2	few	TRBD2	CASSQATGRAGELFF
TRBV12-3/TRBV12-4	TRBJ2-3	many	.	CASTPGRTNPGTDTQYF
TRBV12-3/TRBV12-4	TRBJ1-4	.	.	CASSTGGVTNEKLFF
TRBV28	TRBJ1-5	.	TRBD1	CASSLTGGGSNQPQHF
TRBV18	TRBJ2-3	.	TRBD1	CASSETEGTGWRDTQYF
TRBV18	TRBJ1-5	many	.	CASSPQQGFGNQPQHF
TRBV7-2	TRBJ1-5	.	.	CASSLLGKPQHF
TRBV4-3	TRBJ2-7	.	.	CASSQDPQGREQYF
TRBV7-9	TRBJ2-1	.	.	CASSRDTGEQFF
TRBV7-7	TRBJ2-3	.	TRBD2	CASSSGTSGRGADTQYF
TRBV12-3/TRBV12-4	TRBJ2-2	.	.	CASSPTRQGSTGELFF
TRBV4-2	TRBJ1-2	many	.	CASSQVGKRSLGYTF
TRBV4-2	TRBJ2-1	.	.	CASSQDLRERRNEQFF
TRBV20-1	TRBJ2-1	.	.	CSAPGTLSYNEQFF
TRBV29-1	TRBJ1-1	many	TRBD1	CSVNQGAGTEAFF
TRBV20-1	TRBJ2-1	many	.	CSANGGWEQFF
TRBV27	TRBJ1-1	many	.	CASSPNGIEAFF
TRBV11-1	TRBJ1-1	few	.	CASSLGTPRMNTEAFF
TRBV10-3	TRBJ2-2	.	.	CAISESGGSNTGELFF
TRBV28	TRBJ2-7	few	.	CASSLATVLPYEQYF
TRBV24-1	TRBJ2-2	many	TRBD1	CATSDPGTGNTGELFF
TRBV7-3	TRBJ2-7	few	TRBD2	CASSVAGADEQYF
TRBV7-8	TRBJ2-1	.	.	CASSKTLRNEQFF
TRBV20-1	TRBJ2-7	few	TRBD2	CSARGDWLAGSYEQYF
TRBV10-2	TRBJ2-7	many	.	CASSESAYEQYF
TRBV12-3/TRBV12-4	TRBJ1-5	.	.	CASSPLPGRQDQPQHF
TRBV19	TRBJ2-1	few	TRBD2	CASSPSSGRTYNEQFF
TRBV11-2	TRBJ2-2	.	.	CASSPSRESTGELFF
TRBV6-6	TRBJ1-5	.	.	CASRQGSNQPQHF
TRBV6-2/TRBV6-3	TRBJ2-3	.	.	CASSPGREWDTQYF
TRBV12-3/TRBV12-4	TRBJ1-1	.	.	CASSSRGTNTEAFF